This entry describes one T cell receptor beta chain. Trimming removed 3 bases at V and 1 base at J, with 11 bases between. In germline, CDR1 is MRHNA, CDR2 SNTAGT. The CDR3 runs 15 residues. This entry is derived from a study of T cells in Graves' hyperthyroidism and ophthalmopathy. Researchers took RNA transcripts and amplified the TCR beta CDR3 regions from them. In the first-round RT-PCR of the TCR CDR3, the HTBI primer set was used. TCRdb passed the multiplex PCR reads through MiXCR, listing each CDR3 protein once. The sample yields some 600,000 distinct CDR3 sequences, over 11% seen once. The source material was blood. The chain is built from TRBV6-4 and TRBJ2-3; D is perhaps TRBD1 or TRBD2 (7 bases each). This receptor was identified in a woman aged 25-40 years with Graves' hyperthyroidism that later progressed to Graves' ophthalmopathy. CDR3 amino acids: CASSEGGTGTDTQYF. The CDR3 region has the DNA TGTGCCAGCAGTGAGGGGGGGACAGGCACAGATACGCAGTATTTT.